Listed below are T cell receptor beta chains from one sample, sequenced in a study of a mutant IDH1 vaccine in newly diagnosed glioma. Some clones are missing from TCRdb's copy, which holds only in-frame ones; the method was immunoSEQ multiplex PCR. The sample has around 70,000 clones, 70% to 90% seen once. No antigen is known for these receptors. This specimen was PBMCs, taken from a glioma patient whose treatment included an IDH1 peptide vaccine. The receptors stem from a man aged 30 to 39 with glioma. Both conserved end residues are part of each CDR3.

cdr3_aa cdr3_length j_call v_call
CASSPRTGYEQYF 13 TRBJ2-7 TRBV7-9
CASSASDREAFF 12 TRBJ1-1 TRBV19
CASTQLRVTTGNTIYF 16 TRBJ1-3 TRBV19
CASSLVSSGGGNQPQHF 17 TRBJ1-5 TRBV7-2
CASSEAYRGAYNSPLHF 17 TRBJ1-6 TRBV6-1
CASSAQTGTDYGYTF 15 TRBJ1-2 TRBV7-2
CASSIGPGVPEAFF 14 TRBJ1-1 TRBV19
CASSVGNQPNPKFF 14 TRBJ2-1 TRBV9
CASSLVTSGDNEQFF 15 TRBJ2-1 TRBV7-2
CASSPLGGADVYGYTF 16 TRBJ1-2 TRBV6-6
CSARQSYGYTF 11 TRBJ1-2 TRBV29-1
CSASGGAEAFF 11 TRBJ1-1 TRBV20-1
CASSMGPTTGELFF 14 TRBJ2-2 TRBV5-1
CASSQVGRQYF 11 TRBJ2-7 TRBV14
CASESTGELFF 11 TRBJ2-2 TRBV2
CASSPRLSRGGDNEQFF 17 TRBJ2-1 TRBV7-3
CSARHQETQYF 11 TRBJ2-5 TRBV20-1
CASGLGRTRRGRTGELFF 18 TRBJ2-2 TRBV28
CASSPTQRGFNEQFF 15 TRBJ2-1 TRBV18
CASSDRYEQFF 11 TRBJ2-1 TRBV5-1
CASSTTGPREKLFF 14 TRBJ1-4 TRBV5-5
CASSSRYEQYF 11 TRBJ2-7 TRBV5-4
CATGQGGGRLSTDTQYF 17 TRBJ2-3 TRBV19
CASSPGGELVPEAFF 15 TRBJ1-1 TRBV5-1
CASSRFGGDTEAFF 14 TRBJ1-1 TRBV16
CASSLIGTAYGYTF 14 TRBJ1-2 TRBV7-2
CASSIEDTRYTF 12 TRBJ1-2 TRBV19
CASSDSGGPTSSYNEQFF 18 TRBJ2-1 TRBV6-4
CASTTLAGADEQFF 14 TRBJ2-1 TRBV9
CASSLEGPYYF 11 TRBJ2-5 TRBV5-6
CASSATGHPTDTQYF 15 TRBJ2-3 TRBV9
CASSLGLTNYGYTF 14 TRBJ1-2 TRBV28
CASSQVRGAPSHEQFF 16 TRBJ2-1 TRBV4-1
CSVSGTGLGETQYF 14 TRBJ2-5 TRBV29-1
CASSFRDTPFSYEQYF 16 TRBJ2-7 TRBV5-6
CASGLTTTGTFSTDTQYF 18 TRBJ2-3 TRBV12-5
CASSFFAGNTIYF 13 TRBJ1-3 TRBV28
CASSSAGQGLREQYF 15 TRBJ2-7 TRBV27